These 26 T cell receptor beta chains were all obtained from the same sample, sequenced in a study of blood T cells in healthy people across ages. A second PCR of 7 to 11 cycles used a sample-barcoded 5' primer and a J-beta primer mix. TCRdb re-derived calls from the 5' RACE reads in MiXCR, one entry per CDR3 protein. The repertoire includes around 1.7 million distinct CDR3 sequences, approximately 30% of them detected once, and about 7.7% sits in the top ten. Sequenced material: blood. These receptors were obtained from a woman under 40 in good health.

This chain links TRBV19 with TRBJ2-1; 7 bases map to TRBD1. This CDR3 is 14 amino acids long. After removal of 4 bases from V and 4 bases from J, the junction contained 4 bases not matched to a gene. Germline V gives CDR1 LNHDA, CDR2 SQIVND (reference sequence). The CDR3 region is CASSTSRGYNEQFF. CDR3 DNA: TGTGCCAGTAGTACGAGCAGGGGGTACAATGAGCAGTTCTTC.

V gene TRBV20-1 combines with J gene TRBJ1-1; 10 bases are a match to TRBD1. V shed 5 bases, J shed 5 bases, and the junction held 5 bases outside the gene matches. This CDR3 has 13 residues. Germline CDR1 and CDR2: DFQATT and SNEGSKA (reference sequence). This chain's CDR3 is CSAGDRGNTEAFF. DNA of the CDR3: TGCAGTGCTGGGGACAGGGGAAATACTGAAGCTTTCTTT.

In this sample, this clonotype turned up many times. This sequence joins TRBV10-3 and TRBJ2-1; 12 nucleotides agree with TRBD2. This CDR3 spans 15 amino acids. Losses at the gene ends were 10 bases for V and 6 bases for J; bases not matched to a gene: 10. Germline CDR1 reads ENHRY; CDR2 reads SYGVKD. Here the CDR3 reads CATHPSGRAVNEQFF. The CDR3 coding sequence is TGTGCCACCCACCCTAGCGGGAGGGCCGTCAATGAGCAGTTCTTC.

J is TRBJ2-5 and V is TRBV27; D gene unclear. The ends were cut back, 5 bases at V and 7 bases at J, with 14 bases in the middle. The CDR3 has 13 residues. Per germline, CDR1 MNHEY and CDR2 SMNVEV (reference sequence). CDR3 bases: TGTGCCAGCAGTAGGATAAGGAAAGGGACCCAGTACTTC. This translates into CASSRIRKGTQYF.

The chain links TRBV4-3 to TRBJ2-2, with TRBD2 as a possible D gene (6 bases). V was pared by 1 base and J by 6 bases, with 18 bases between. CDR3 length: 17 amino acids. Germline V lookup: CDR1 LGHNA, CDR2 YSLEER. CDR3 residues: CASSQVGGRRRSGELFF. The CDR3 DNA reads TGCGCCAGCAGCCAAGTGGGTGGGAGGAGGAGATCCGGGGAGCTGTTTTTT.

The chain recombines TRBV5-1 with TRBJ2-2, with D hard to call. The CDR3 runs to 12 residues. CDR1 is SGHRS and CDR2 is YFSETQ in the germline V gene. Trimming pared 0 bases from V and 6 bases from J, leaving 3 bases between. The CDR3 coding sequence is TGCGCCAGCAGCTTGGCCTCCGGGGAGCTGTTTTTT. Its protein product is CASSLASGELFF.

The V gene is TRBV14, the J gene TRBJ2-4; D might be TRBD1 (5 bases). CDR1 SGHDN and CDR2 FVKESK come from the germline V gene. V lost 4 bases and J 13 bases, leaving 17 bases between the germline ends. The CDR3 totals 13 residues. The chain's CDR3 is CASSPSTDNEQYF. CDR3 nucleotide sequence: TGTGCCAGCAGCCCGTCGACAGACAATGAGCAGTACTTC. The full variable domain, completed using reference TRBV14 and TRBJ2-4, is EAGVTQFPSHSVIEKGQTVTLRCDPISGHDNLYWYRRVMGKEIKFLLHFVKESKQDESGMPNNRFLAERTGGTYSTLKVQPAELEDSGVYFCASSPSTDNEQYFGAGTRLSVL.

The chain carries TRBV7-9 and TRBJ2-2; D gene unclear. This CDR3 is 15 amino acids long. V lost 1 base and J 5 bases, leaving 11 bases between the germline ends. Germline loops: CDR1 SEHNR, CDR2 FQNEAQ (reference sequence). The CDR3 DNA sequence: TGTGCCAGCAGCTTAGGTCGTCTCGCGACCGGGGAGCTGTTTTTT. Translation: CASSLGRLATGELFF.

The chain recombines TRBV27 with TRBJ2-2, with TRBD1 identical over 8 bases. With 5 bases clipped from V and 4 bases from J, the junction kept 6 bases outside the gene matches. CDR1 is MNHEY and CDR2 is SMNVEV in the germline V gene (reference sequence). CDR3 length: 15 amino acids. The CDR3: CASSSGQGLTGELFF. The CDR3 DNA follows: TGTGCCAGCAGTAGCGGACAGGGCCTCACCGGGGAGCTGTTTTTT.

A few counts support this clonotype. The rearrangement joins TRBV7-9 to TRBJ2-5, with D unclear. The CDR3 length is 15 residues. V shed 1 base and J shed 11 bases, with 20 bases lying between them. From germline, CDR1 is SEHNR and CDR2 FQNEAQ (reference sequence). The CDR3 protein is CASSLEDNPQFQQYF. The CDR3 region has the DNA TGTGCCAGCAGCTTAGAAGACAATCCTCAATTTCAGCAGTACTTC. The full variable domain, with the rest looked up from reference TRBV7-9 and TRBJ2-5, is DTGVSQNPRHKITKRGQNVTFRCDPISEHNRLYWYRQTLGQGPEFLTYFQNEAQLEKSRLLSDRFSAERPKGSFSTLEIQRTEQGDSAMYLCASSLEDNPQFQQYFGPGTRLLVL.

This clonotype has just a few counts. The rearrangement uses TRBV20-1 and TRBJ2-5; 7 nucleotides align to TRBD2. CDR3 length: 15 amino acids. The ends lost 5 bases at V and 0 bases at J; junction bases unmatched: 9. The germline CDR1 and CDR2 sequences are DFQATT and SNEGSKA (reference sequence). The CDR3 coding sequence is TGCAGTGCTCGGGGGGATTCTTTGTACCAAGAGACCCAGTACTTC. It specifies CSARGDSLYQETQYF.

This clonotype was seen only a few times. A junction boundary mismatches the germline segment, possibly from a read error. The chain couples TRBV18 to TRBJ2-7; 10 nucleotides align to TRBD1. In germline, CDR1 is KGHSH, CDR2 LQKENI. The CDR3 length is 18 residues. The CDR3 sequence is CACSPLPGTGAVSYEQYF. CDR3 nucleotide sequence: TGTGCCTGCTCACCCTTACCAGGGACAGGGGCCGTCTCCTACGAGCAGTACTTC.

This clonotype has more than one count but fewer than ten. In DNA form, the CDR3 reads TGTGCCAGCAGCTCTACTGAGGGTTACGAGCAGTACTTC. Its protein is CASSSTEGYEQYF. This sequence joins TRBV7-8 and TRBJ2-4; the D gene is possibly TRBD2 (5 bases). The J call may be in error: the DNA end matches TRBJ2-7 better. Per germline, CDR1 SGHVS and CDR2 FQNEAQ. The CDR3 covers 13 residues.

CDR3 loop: CASSSTGAPADTQYF. CDR3 nucleotide sequence: TGTGCCAGCAGTTCGACAGGGGCCCCCGCAGATACGCAGTATTTT. This chain links TRBV6-4 with TRBJ2-3, with TRBD1 identical over 8 bases. From germline, CDR1 is MRHNA and CDR2 SNTAGT. Trimming removed 5 bases from V and 4 bases from J; junction bases left unmatched: 8. The CDR3 is 15 residues long.

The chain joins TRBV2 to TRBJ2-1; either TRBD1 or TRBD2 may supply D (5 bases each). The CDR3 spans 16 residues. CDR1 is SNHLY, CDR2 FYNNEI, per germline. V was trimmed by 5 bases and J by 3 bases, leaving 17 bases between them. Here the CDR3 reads CASSPRGRLLYNEQFF. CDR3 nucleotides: TGTGCCAGCAGTCCCCGGGGCAGGCTTCTCTACAATGAGCAGTTCTTC.

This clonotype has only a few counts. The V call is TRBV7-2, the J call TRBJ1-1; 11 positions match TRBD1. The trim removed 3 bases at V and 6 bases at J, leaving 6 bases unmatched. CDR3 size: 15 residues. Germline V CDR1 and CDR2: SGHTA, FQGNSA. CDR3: CASSFTGQGASEAFF. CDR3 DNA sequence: TGTGCCAGCAGCTTCACCGGACAGGGGGCATCTGAAGCTTTCTTT.

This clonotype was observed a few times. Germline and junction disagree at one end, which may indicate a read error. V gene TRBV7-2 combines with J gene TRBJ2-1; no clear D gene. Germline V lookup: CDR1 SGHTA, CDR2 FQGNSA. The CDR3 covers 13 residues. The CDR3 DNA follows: TGTGCCGGCAGCTTAGAAAGGGTTCACGAGCAGTTCTTC. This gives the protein CAGSLERVHEQFF.

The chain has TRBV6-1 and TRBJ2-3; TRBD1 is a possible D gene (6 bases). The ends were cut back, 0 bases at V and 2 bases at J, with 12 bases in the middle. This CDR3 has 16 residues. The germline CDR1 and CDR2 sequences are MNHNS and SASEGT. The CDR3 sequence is CASSEAIGGNTDTQYF. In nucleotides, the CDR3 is TGTGCCAGCAGTGAAGCGATAGGGGGAAACACAGATACGCAGTATTTT.

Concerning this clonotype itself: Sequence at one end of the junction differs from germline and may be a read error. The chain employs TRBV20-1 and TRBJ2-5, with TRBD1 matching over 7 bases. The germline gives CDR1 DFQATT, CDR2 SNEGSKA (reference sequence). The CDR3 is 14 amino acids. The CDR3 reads CSARGPQGKQTQDF. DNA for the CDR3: TGCAGTGCTAGAGGTCCACAGGGGAAACAGACCCAGGACTTC.

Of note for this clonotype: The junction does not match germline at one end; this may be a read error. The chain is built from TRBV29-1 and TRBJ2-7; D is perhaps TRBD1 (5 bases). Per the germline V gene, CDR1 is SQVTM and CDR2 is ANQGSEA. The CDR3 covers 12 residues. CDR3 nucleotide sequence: TGCAGCGTTGTTACAGGATTCTACGAGCAGGACTTC. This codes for CSVVTGFYEQDF.

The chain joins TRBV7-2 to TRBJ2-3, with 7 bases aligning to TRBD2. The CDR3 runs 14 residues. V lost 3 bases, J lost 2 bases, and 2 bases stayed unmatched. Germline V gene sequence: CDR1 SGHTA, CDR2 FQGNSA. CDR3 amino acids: CTSSFAGVTDTQYF. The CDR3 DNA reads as TGTACCAGCAGCTTTGCGGGGGTCACAGATACGCAGTATTTT.

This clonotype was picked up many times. The CDR3 protein is CASSLATGSQETQYF. The CDR3 DNA reads TGTGCCAGCAGCTTGGCGACGGGCAGCCAAGAGACCCAGTACTTC. V is TRBV5-6 and J is TRBJ2-5, with unresolved D. Germline CDR1 reads SGHDT; CDR2 reads YYEEEE. The CDR3 is 15 amino acids. The V end lost 0 bases, the J end lost 1 base, and 10 bases lay between the germline ends.

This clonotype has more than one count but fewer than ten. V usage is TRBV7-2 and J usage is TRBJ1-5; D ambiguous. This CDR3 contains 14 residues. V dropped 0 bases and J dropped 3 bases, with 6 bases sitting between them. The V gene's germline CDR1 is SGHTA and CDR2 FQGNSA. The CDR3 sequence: CASSLAIVNQPQHF. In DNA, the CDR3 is TGTGCCAGCAGCTTAGCGATAGTCAATCAGCCCCAGCATTTT.

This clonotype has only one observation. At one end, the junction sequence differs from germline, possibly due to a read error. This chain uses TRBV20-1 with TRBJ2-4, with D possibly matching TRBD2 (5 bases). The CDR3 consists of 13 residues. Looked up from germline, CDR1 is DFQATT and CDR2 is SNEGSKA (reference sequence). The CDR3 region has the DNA TGCAGTGCTATGAGTCTAGCCGAAAACATTCAGTACTTC. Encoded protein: CSAMSLAENIQYF.

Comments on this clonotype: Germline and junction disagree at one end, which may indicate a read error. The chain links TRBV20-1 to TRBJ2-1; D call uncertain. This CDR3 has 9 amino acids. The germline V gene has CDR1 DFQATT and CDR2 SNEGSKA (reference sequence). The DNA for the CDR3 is TGCAGTGCTTCTAATGAGCGGTTCTTC. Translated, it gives CSASNERFF.

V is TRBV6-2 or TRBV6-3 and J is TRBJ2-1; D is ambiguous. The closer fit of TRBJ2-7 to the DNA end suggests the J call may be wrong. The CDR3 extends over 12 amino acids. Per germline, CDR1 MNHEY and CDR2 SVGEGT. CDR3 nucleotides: TGTGCCAGCGGGAAGGACCGTTATGAGCAGTACTTC. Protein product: CASGKDRYEQYF.